The 16 T cell receptor beta chains in this list originate from one sample, sequenced in a study of CD4+ T cells in melanoma. This table comes from immunoSEQ multiplex PCR, and its TCRdb copy is limited to in-frame clones, with some not included. Of more than 110,000 clones detected, around nine tenths appear once; the ten largest clones hold 1.5% to 1.9%. These TCRs come from a human donor with melanoma.

J is TRBJ2-1 and V is TRBV5-1; maybe TRBD1 (5 bases). The V gene lost 3 bases and the J gene lost 8 bases, with 12 bases spanning the gap. The CDR3 totals 13 residues. Looked up from germline, CDR1 is SGHRS and CDR2 is YFSETQ. CDR3 sequence: CASSSQGSDEQFF. DNA for the CDR3: TGCGCCAGCAGCTCGCAGGGTTCCGATGAGCAGTTCTTC.

The chain is built from TRBV5-4 and TRBJ1-5; 8 nucleotides agree with TRBD1. CDR3 length: 17 amino acids. Trimming at V came to 4 bases and at J to 4 bases, leaving 13 bases not matched to a gene. Per germline, CDR1 SGHNT and CDR2 YYREEE (reference sequence). The CDR3 DNA sequence: TGTGCCAGCAGCACGACAGGGGCGAATGGGGCGAATCAGCCCCAGCATTTT. Amino acids: CASSTTGANGANQPQHF.

The rearrangement joins TRBV5-1 to TRBJ2-2; D may be TRBD1 (6 bases). V lost 0 bases and J lost 2, with 11 bases in between. CDR1 is SGHRS, CDR2 YFSETQ, per germline. The CDR3 consists of 16 residues. DNA of the CDR3: TGCGCCAGCAGCTTGGTGGCAGGGGTCAACACCGGGGAGCTGTTTTTT. Encoded protein: CASSLVAGVNTGELFF.

V usage is TRBV5-1 and J usage is TRBJ2-7, with unresolved D. V shed 2 bases and J shed 2 bases, with 5 bases lying between them. Germline lookup yields CDR1 SGHRS and CDR2 YFSETQ. The CDR3 is 12 residues long. This CDR3 is CASSLSPYEQYF. The CDR3 bases are TGCGCCAGCAGCTTATCACCCTACGAGCAGTACTTC.

V and J are TRBV7-3 and TRBJ2-2; D not resolved. Trimming pared 5 bases from V and 5 bases from J, leaving 15 bases between. CDR1 is SGHTA, CDR2 FQGTGA, per germline. The CDR3 runs 15 residues. DNA for the CDR3: TGTGCCAGCAGCCAGCCGGGCAGTTTGACCGGGGAGCTGTTTTTT. It is translated as CASSQPGSLTGELFF.

The chain links TRBV27 to TRBJ1-6; TRBD1 matches 9 bases. The germline V gene has CDR1 MNHEY and CDR2 SMNVEV (reference sequence). Trimming took 4 bases from V and 6 from J; bases not matched to a gene: 13. The CDR3 extends over 18 amino acids. CDR3 protein: CASSSKFTGGPVNSPLHF. CDR3 DNA sequence: TGTGCCAGCAGTTCAAAATTTACAGGGGGCCCTGTTAATTCACCCCTCCACTTT.

This sequence joins TRBV10-2 and TRBJ2-1; D may correspond to TRBD1 or TRBD2 (5 bases each). This CDR3 is built from 15 residues. Per the germline V gene, CDR1 is WSHSY and CDR2 is SAAADI. Trimming cost V 3 bases and J 1 base, with 10 bases left between them. CDR3 sequence (DNA): TGCGCCAGCAGTGACCCCGGGACGTCCTACAATGAGCAGTTCTTC. Amino acid sequence: CASSDPGTSYNEQFF.

This sequence joins TRBV11-2 and TRBJ2-1, with 7 bases that match TRBD1. Germline V gene sequence: CDR1 SGHAT, CDR2 FQNNGV. The CDR3 covers 13 residues. Trimming cost V 4 bases and J 6 bases; bases outside gene matches: 3. In DNA, the CDR3 is TGTGCCAGCAGCTCAACAGGGGTCAATGAGCAGTTCTTC. It translates to CASSSTGVNEQFF. The entire variable domain, with the rest obtained from reference TRBV11-2 and TRBJ2-1, is as follows: EAGVAQSPRYKIIEKRQSVAFWCNPISGHATLYWYQQILGQGPKLLIQFQNNGVVDDSQLPKDRFSAERLKGVDSTLKIQPAKLEDSAVYLCASSSTGVNEQFFGPGTRLTVL.

The chain links TRBV7-8 to TRBJ1-2; D is perhaps TRBD1 (5 bases). Germline V gives CDR1 SGHVS, CDR2 FQNEAQ. CDR3 size: 15 residues. Deletions cut 5 bases from V and 4 bases from J, with 17 bases between. As DNA, the CDR3 is TGTGCCAGCAGCCCACAGGCAGGGCAAGGCTATGGCTACACCTTC. Translating it yields CASSPQAGQGYGYTF.

V gene TRBV5-1 combines with J gene TRBJ2-3; 7 bases align to TRBD1. Losses at the gene ends were 4 bases for V and 0 bases for J; bases not matched to a gene: 8. The CDR3 is 16 amino acids. In germline, CDR1 is SGHRS, CDR2 YFSETQ. The CDR3 sequence: CASSEYRGPSTDTQYF. The CDR3 DNA reads TGCGCCAGCAGCGAATACAGGGGTCCTAGCACAGATACGCAGTATTTT.

The chain employs TRBV5-6 and TRBJ2-1; 10 bases are a match to TRBD2. The J segment lost 2 bases and the V segment lost 4 bases, leaving 3 bases of the junction unmatched. CDR1 and CDR2 (germline): SGHDT, YYEEEE. CDR3 length: 15 amino acids. The DNA for the CDR3 is TGTGCCAGCAGCCAGCGGGGGGGAACCTACAATGAGCAGTTCTTC. Protein sequence: CASSQRGGTYNEQFF.

For the CDR3, the DNA is TGTGCCAGCAGTGAGGGACTGTACTCTGGAAACACCATATATTTT. The encoded protein is CASSEGLYSGNTIYF. This chain links TRBV6-1 with TRBJ1-3, with D maybe TRBD1 (5 bases). This CDR3 contains 15 residues. CDR1 is MNHNS, CDR2 SASEGT, per germline. V was pared by 3 bases and J by 0 bases, with 9 bases between.

This chain uses TRBV7-2 with TRBJ2-6, with a possible D match to TRBD2 (5 bases). The CDR3 consists of 15 residues. Germline lookup yields CDR1 SGHTA and CDR2 FQGNSA. Trimming stripped 3 bases from V and 4 bases from J, with 10 bases between. This CDR3 reads CASSFSGSGANVLTF. CDR3 nucleotides: TGTGCCAGCAGCTTTTCGGGGTCCGGGGCCAACGTCCTGACTTTC.

This clone was detected only once. The chain carries TRBV7-9 and TRBJ1-2; D gene ambiguous. V shed 7 bases and J shed 6 bases, with 15 bases lying between them. The CDR3 contains 13 residues. The germline CDR1 and CDR2 sequences are SEHNR and FQNEAQ (reference sequence). The CDR3 protein is CASTKPYGHGYTF. The DNA of the CDR3 is TGTGCCAGCACCAAACCATATGGCCATGGCTACACCTTC.

V and J are TRBV5-1 and TRBJ2-5; no clear D gene. This CDR3 spans 14 amino acids. Germline assignment: CDR1 SGHRS and CDR2 YFSETQ. V shed 1 base and J shed 2 bases, with 9 bases lying between them. The CDR3 nucleotides read TGCGCCAGCAGCTTGTTCGGCTCTCAAGAGACCCAGTACTTC. Residues: CASSLFGSQETQYF.

The V and J genes are TRBV19 and TRBJ2-4; D gene ambiguous. Trimming removed 0 bases from V and 8 bases from J, with 14 bases in between. Germline lookup yields CDR1 LNHDA and CDR2 SQIVND (reference sequence). This CDR3 region has 15 residues. The CDR3 loop reads CASSIESPPRDIQYF. In DNA, the CDR3 is TGTGCCAGTAGTATAGAAAGCCCGCCAAGGGACATTCAGTACTTC.